This paragraph covers one T cell receptor (beta chain) sequence. Its antigen is as yet unknown. The V gene lost 3 bases and the J gene lost 0 bases, with 18 bases spanning the gap. This CDR3 is built from 18 residues. Per the germline V gene, CDR1 is SEHNR and CDR2 is FQNEAQ (reference sequence). The entry originates in a study of T cells in Graves' hyperthyroidism and ophthalmopathy. What was amplified from RNA transcripts were TCR beta CDR3 regions. HTBI primers were used for first-round RT-PCR of the TCR CDR3. TCRdb fed the multiplex PCR reads into MiXCR, producing one record per CDR3 protein. The sample records some 580,000 distinct CDR3 sequences, more than 15% being singletons. Regarding the study as a whole: Most clonotypes that expanded in the thyroid above 0.001 also showed up in blood. The authors' 13 V-J model separated ophthalmopathy from stable hyperthyroidism. With a median lead of around 6.7 months before onset, the model predicted ophthalmopathy.

The sample was blood. This TCR was sampled from a woman in her 40s with Graves' ophthalmopathy. The chain combines TRBV7-9 with TRBJ2-1; maybe TRBD1 (6 bases). The CDR3 DNA reads as TGTGCCAGCAGCTTGAGATCCGGGCTACAGGGCTCCTACAATGAGCAGTTCTTC. Translated: CASSLRSGLQGSYNEQFF.